This T cell receptor beta chain was recorded in a study of cytomegalovirus exposure and HLA in healthy donors. Study overall: Among the 370 or so donors who were genotyped, about 80% fell in the genetic ancestry cluster that is associated with self-reported Caucasian donors.

Both 60 Vbeta primers and 13 Jbeta primers went into the PCR. The table came from immunoSEQ multiplex PCR; TCRdb's copy has only in-frame clones and leaves some out. The data hold over 65,000 clones, with approximately 80% observed a single time. Concerning this clone: Its antigen is undetermined.

Trimming at V came to 0 bases and at J to 0 bases, leaving 1 base not matched to a gene. The length of the CDR3 is 17 residues. Germline V lookup: CDR1 SGHTS, CDR2 YDEGEE. Overall study findings and caveats: There were several of the most significant clusters that appeared linked to common viral pathogens in a later analysis. In a later analysis, most CMV-associated TCR beta chains appeared HLA-restricted. Productive status was seen about 90% or about 30% of the time for most TCR beta V segments in an earlier analysis.

Sequences were obtained from PBMCs. The sequence was obtained from a woman between 25 and 40 years old in good health and CMV-seronegative. This chain uses TRBV5-8 with TRBJ2-3; 13 positions agree with TRBD2. The DNA of the CDR3 is TGTGCCAGCAGCTTGGGACTAGCGGGGGGTAGCACAGATACGCAGTATTTT. Protein: CASSLGLAGGSTDTQYF.